These T cell receptor beta chains were read from a single sample in a study of cytomegalovirus exposure and HLA in healthy donors. Some clones are missing from TCRdb's copy, which holds only in-frame ones; the method was immunoSEQ multiplex PCR. The data contain around 190,000 clones, roughly four fifths of them seen just once; the ten biggest clones take up 1.5% to 2%. Specimen: PBMCs. The receptors stem from a man under 40 in good health and CMV-seronegative. The CDR3 runs from the conserved cysteine through the conserved F or W. A D gene is named only where the DNA matches it firmly. Some rows have no size entry. The others give once, few or many, or a class for an expanded clone.

V	J	D	size	DNA	CDR3
TRBV6-1	TRBJ2-2	.	.	TGTGCCAGCAGCGACAGGACCAACACCGGGGAGCTGTTTTTT	CASSDRTNTGELFF
TRBV11-1	TRBJ2-1	TRBD2	.	TGTGCCAGCAGCTCCTCTGCCCTAGCGGGAGCCCCCAATGAGCAGTTCTTC	CASSSSALAGAPNEQFF
TRBV29-1	TRBJ2-4	TRBD1	.	TGCAGCGTTTTGGACAGGGGGCGGGGTAGAGCCAAAAACATTCAGTACTTC	CSVLDRGRGRAKNIQYF
TRBV9	TRBJ2-1	TRBD2	.	TGTGCCAGCAGCGTAAGACTAGCGGGGTACAATGAGCAGTTCTTC	CASSVRLAGYNEQFF
TRBV28	TRBJ2-7	.	.	TGTGCCAGCTATAATTCTAGACAGGCCTACGAGCAGTACTTC	CASYNSRQAYEQYF
TRBV7-9	TRBJ2-7	TRBD1	.	TGTGCCAGCAGCTTAGGTGTGGGACAGGGGGCAAGGGAGCAGTACTTC	CASSLGVGQGAREQYF
TRBV28	TRBJ2-2	.	.	TGTGCCAGCAGTTTAAGGGGACAGAACACCGGGGAGCTGTTTTTT	CASSLRGQNTGELFF
TRBV5-4	TRBJ2-3	TRBD1	once	TGTGCCAGCAGCAGTAGACAGGGAGCAGATACGCAGTATTTT	CASSSRQGADTQYF
TRBV9	TRBJ2-7	TRBD1	.	TGTGCCAGCAGCGTAGATCCGACAGGGGGTCCCGAGCAGTACTTC	CASSVDPTGGPEQYF
TRBV5-1	TRBJ2-3	.	once	TGCGCCAGCAGCGGTCGAGGGAGAATTGCAGATACGCAGTATTTT	CASSGRGRIADTQYF
TRBV19	TRBJ2-1	TRBD2	.	TGTGCCAGTACCGAAGCCCTAGCGGTGAGCTCCTACAATGAGCAGTTCTTC	CASTEALAVSSYNEQFF
TRBV7-3	TRBJ1-2	.	once	TGTGCCAGCAGCCCGACAGGCCAACTTAACTATGGCTACACCTTC	CASSPTGQLNYGYTF
TRBV5-4	TRBJ2-7	TRBD1	.	TGTGCCAGCAGCTTTCGGGCACAGGGGGCCTACGAGCAGTACTTC	CASSFRAQGAYEQYF
TRBV7-9	TRBJ2-5	TRBD2	once	TGTGCCAGCAGCTTTCTAGCGGGAGGTCAAGAGACCCAGTACTTC	CASSFLAGGQETQYF
TRBV6-5	TRBJ1-3	TRBD1	.	TGTGCCAGCAGGAGGGGACAGACCGGTGGAAACACCATATATTTT	CASRRGQTGGNTIYF
TRBV13	TRBJ2-7	.	.	TGTGCCAGCAGCTTAAGCGGGCCCTCCTTCTACGAGCAGTACTTC	CASSLSGPSFYEQYF
TRBV2	TRBJ1-1	.	few	TGTGCCAGCGCTCCGGGCCAGGCAGATTTTAGGGGAACTGAAGCTTTCTTT	CASAPGQADFRGTEAFF
TRBV6-1	TRBJ2-5	.	.	TGTGCCAGCAGTGAAGCGCTTCTGGGGGCGCGAGAGACCCAGTACTTC	CASSEALLGARETQYF
TRBV5-1	TRBJ2-1	TRBD2	.	TGCGCCAGCAGTCCCGGACTAGCGGGAGCAAACTCCTACAATGAGCAGTTCTTC	CASSPGLAGANSYNEQFF
TRBV5-5	TRBJ2-5	TRBD2	.	TGTGCCAGCAGCTTCCCAGCGGGAGGAGAGACCCAGTACTTC	CASSFPAGGETQYF
TRBV2	TRBJ2-1	TRBD1	.	TGTGCCAGCAGTGAATTTAGGACAGGGCCGCGTCCACTCTCCTACAATGAGCAGTTCTTC	CASSEFRTGPRPLSYNEQFF
TRBV4-1	TRBJ1-5	.	once	TGCGCCAGCAGCCAGGCGACAGGATCTAATCAGCCCCAGCATTTT	CASSQATGSNQPQHF
TRBV2	TRBJ2-3	.	.	TGTGCCAGCAGTGCGACCGGGAGCGAGGCAGATACGCAGTATTTT	CASSATGSEADTQYF
TRBV6-1	TRBJ2-7	TRBD1	.	TGTGCCAGCAGTGAATATACCGGGACAGGTCTCGGCGAGCAGTACTTC	CASSEYTGTGLGEQYF
TRBV6-5	TRBJ1-2	.	.	TGTGCCAGCAGTTACGACCCAGGGAGGGATGGCTACACCTTC	CASSYDPGRDGYTF
TRBV6-5	TRBJ1-2	.	once	TGTGCCAGCAGTTATGGGGGGTGGGTTGGCTACACCTTC	CASSYGGWVGYTF
TRBV7-3	TRBJ2-3	.	.	TGTGCCAGCAGCGCCTCAGGGGACACAGATACGCAGTATTTT	CASSASGDTDTQYF
TRBV6-5	TRBJ2-2	TRBD1	.	TGTGCCAGCAGTTACATCCCAGGGGGCAACACCGGGGAGCTGTTTTTT	CASSYIPGGNTGELFF
TRBV7-9	TRBJ1-4	TRBD1	.	TGTGCCAGCAGCCAAGGGACAGACGAAAAACTGTTTTTT	CASSQGTDEKLFF
TRBV5-1	TRBJ2-5	TRBD2	.	TGCGCCAGCAGCTTAGGGACTAGCGGAAAAGAGACCCAGTACTTC	CASSLGTSGKETQYF
TRBV11-2	TRBJ1-4	.	.	TGTGCCAGCAGCCCGTTTGGGGCAGTAGGTTTGGAAAAACTGTTTTTT	CASSPFGAVGLEKLFF
TRBV19	TRBJ2-7	.	.	TGTGCCAGTAGAAAGGCGGTGGAAGGTGAGCAGTACTTC	CASRKAVEGEQYF
TRBV2	TRBJ1-1	TRBD1	.	TGTGCCAGCAGTGAAGCTTTGGGACAGTGGAACACTGAAGCTTTCTTT	CASSEALGQWNTEAFF
TRBV25-1	TRBJ1-2	TRBD1	.	TGTGCCAGCAGCCGGGACAGCCAAAGCTATGGCTACACCTTC	CASSRDSQSYGYTF
TRBV5-5	TRBJ1-5	.	.	TGTGCCAGCAGCTTGGGGAAGGGGGGGGGTCAGCCCCAGCATTTT	CASSLGKGGGQPQHF
TRBV5-1	TRBJ2-5	.	once	TGCGCCAGCAGTGCGGCGTGGAGGGGCCAAGAGACCCAGTACTTC	CASSAAWRGQETQYF
TRBV21-1	TRBJ1-5	.	.	TGTGCCAGCAGCAAAGGCATGGGACAGAGAAGATATAGCAATCAGCCCCAGCATTTT	CASSKGMGQRRYSNQPQHF
TRBV27	TRBJ2-2	TRBD2	.	TGTGCCAGCAGTTCGGGACTAGCGGGAGCGGTCACCGGGGAGCTGTTTTTT	CASSSGLAGAVTGELFF
TRBV2	TRBJ1-6	TRBD1	.	TGTGCCAGCAGTACCTACGGGACAGGGGAGGGCTCCTATAATTCACCCCTCCACTTT	CASSTYGTGEGSYNSPLHF
TRBV11-2	TRBJ2-7	TRBD2	.	TGTGCCAGCAGCGGACTAGCGGGCTCCTACGAGCAGTACTTC	CASSGLAGSYEQYF
TRBV28	TRBJ1-2	.	.	TGTGCCAGCAGTTTAATACAGGGAGGCTACACCTTC	CASSLIQGGYTF
TRBV19	TRBJ1-1	TRBD1	.	TGTGCCAGTAGTATGGCAGGGGGAACTGAAGCTTTCTTT	CASSMAGGTEAFF
TRBV6-5	TRBJ2-3	TRBD1	.	TGTGCCAGCAGTCGCGGACAGGTGGAGACAGATACGCAGTATTTT	CASSRGQVETDTQYF
TRBV19	TRBJ1-1	TRBD1	.	TGTGCCAGTAGTACAACAAAGCTCCAGGGGGCAGACACTGAAGCTTTCTTT	CASSTTKLQGADTEAFF
TRBV5-4	TRBJ1-1	.	.	TGTGCCAGCAGCTTGGAGGCTCCGGGAGGACCTGAAGCTTTCTTT	CASSLEAPGGPEAFF
TRBV28	TRBJ1-5	.	few	TGTGCCAGCAGTTTTGCAGGGGATCAGCCCCAGCATTTT	CASSFAGDQPQHF
TRBV28	TRBJ1-2	.	.	TGTGCCAGCAGCCCGCCCCCTCCACCCCGTTGGCCACCCTATGGCTACACCTTC	CASSPPPPPRWPPYGYTF
TRBV28	TRBJ1-1	TRBD1	.	TGTGCCAGCAGTTTAGGGACAGGGGGCCCGGCTGAAGCTTTCTTT	CASSLGTGGPAEAFF
TRBV28	TRBJ2-5	TRBD2	few	TGTGCCAGCAGTGCATCCCCGGGACTAGCGGCTCGGGAAGAGACCCAGTACTTC	CASSASPGLAAREETQYF
TRBV11-2	TRBJ2-7	.	few	TGTGCCAGCAGCTTGGCAGGGCTCGAGCAGTACTTC	CASSLAGLEQYF
TRBV19	TRBJ1-2	TRBD1	.	TGTGCCAGTAGACTCGGACAGGAAAGCGGCTACACCTTC	CASRLGQESGYTF
TRBV5-6	TRBJ2-7	.	few	TGTGCCAGCAGCCGCCGGGAGTGGTACTCCTACGAGCAGTACTTC	CASSRREWYSYEQYF
TRBV7-3	TRBJ2-2	TRBD1	.	TGTGCCAGCAGCTCTGGGACAGGGGCACCCGGGGAGCTGTTTTTT	CASSSGTGAPGELFF
TRBV5-1	TRBJ2-1	.	few	TGCGCCAGCAGCTTGAACATCGCAGGGGCGGGTGAGCAGTTCTTC	CASSLNIAGAGEQFF
TRBV4-2	TRBJ2-1	.	.	TGTGCCAGCATGGAGGGCGACTACAATGAGCAGTTCTTC	CASMEGDYNEQFF
TRBV25-1	TRBJ2-1	TRBD2	.	TGTGCCAGCACCCCTTCGCGCGGGAGCAACAATGAGCAGTTCTTC	CASTPSRGSNNEQFF
TRBV10-1	TRBJ2-7	.	.	TGCGCCAGCAGTGATTTGGGAGCGGCTGAGCAGTACTTC	CASSDLGAAEQYF